This T cell receptor beta chain was sequenced during a study of TIL therapy for anti-PD-1-resistant metastatic lung cancer. Study details: Patients had a median age of about 55 years (range about 38-85).

Noted time point: pre-treatment sample, taken before nivolumab and TIL therapy. Tumor tissue came from excised metastases, mostly pleural nodules or supraclavicular lymph nodes. Worth noting for this clone: Its antigen is currently unknown.

Sequencing used immunoSEQ v3. Clones were sequenced by immunoSEQ multiplex PCR, and TCRdb holds only the in-frame ones, with some missing. Of around 26,000 clones in the sample, roughly two thirds are singletons; the top ten hold roughly 15%. General observations from the study: Treatment-naive, never-smoker and oncogene-addicted patients were overrepresented in this highly selected cohort.

Here the sequenced sample was tumor tissue, taken at baseline. The receptor's source is a woman aged 30 to 85 with non-small cell lung cancer.

The CDR3 reads CATKPESGANVLTF. The DNA of the CDR3 is TGTGCCACCAAACCCGAATCTGGGGCCAACGTCCTGACTTTC. This chain links TRBV6-5 with TRBJ2-6; no clear D. The CDR3 has 14 amino acids. V was trimmed by 10 bases and J by 1 base, leaving 11 bases between them. CDR1 MNHEY and CDR2 SVGAGI come from the germline V gene.